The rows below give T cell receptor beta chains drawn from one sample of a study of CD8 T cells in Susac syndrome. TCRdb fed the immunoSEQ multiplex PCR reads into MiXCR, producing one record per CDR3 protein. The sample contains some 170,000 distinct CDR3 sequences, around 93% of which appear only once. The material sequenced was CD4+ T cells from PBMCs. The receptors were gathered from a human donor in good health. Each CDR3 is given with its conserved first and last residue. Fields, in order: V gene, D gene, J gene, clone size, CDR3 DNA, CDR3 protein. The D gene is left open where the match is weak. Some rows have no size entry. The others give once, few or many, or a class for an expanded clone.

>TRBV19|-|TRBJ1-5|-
TGTGCCAGTAGTCCTGAGGGCTGGCGGAATAGCAATCAGCCCCAGCATTTT
CASSPEGWRNSNQPQHF
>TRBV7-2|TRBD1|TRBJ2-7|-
TGTGCCAGCAGCTCCTGGACAGGAAACTACGAGCAGTACTTC
CASSSWTGNYEQYF
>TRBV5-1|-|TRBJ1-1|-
TGCGCCAGCAGCTCCCACGGAGAGGGGTGGGGTGAAGCTTTCTTT
CASSSHGEGWGEAFF
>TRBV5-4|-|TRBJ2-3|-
TGTGCCAGCAGCTTGACAGCCACAGATACGCAGTATTTT
CASSLTATDTQYF
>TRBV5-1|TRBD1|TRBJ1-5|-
TGCGCCAGCTCTTTGTCAGGACAGGACAATCAGCCCCAGCATTTT
CASSLSGQDNQPQHF
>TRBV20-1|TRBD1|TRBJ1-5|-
TGCAGTGCCACCCCGGGAGGGGGCGCAAATCAGCCCCAGCATTTT
CSATPGGGANQPQHF
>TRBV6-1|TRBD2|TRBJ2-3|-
TGTGCCAGCAGTGAAGCGCAAGCGGGGGGTATGAGAGATACGCAGTATTTT
CASSEAQAGGMRDTQYF
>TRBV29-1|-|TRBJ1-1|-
TGCAGCGTTGTGACTACGCTACTGAACACTGAAGCTTTCTTT
CSVVTTLLNTEAFF
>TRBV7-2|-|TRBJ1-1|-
TGTGCCAGCAGCTTACACAGGGTGGCTGAAGCTTTCTTT
CASSLHRVAEAFF
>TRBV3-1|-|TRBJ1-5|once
TGTGCCAGCAGCCAAGGGCAAGGCAATCAGCCCCAGCATTTT
CASSQGQGNQPQHF
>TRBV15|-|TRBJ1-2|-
TGTGCCACCAGGGAGGGTGCATCTAACTATGGCTACACCTTC
CATREGASNYGYTF